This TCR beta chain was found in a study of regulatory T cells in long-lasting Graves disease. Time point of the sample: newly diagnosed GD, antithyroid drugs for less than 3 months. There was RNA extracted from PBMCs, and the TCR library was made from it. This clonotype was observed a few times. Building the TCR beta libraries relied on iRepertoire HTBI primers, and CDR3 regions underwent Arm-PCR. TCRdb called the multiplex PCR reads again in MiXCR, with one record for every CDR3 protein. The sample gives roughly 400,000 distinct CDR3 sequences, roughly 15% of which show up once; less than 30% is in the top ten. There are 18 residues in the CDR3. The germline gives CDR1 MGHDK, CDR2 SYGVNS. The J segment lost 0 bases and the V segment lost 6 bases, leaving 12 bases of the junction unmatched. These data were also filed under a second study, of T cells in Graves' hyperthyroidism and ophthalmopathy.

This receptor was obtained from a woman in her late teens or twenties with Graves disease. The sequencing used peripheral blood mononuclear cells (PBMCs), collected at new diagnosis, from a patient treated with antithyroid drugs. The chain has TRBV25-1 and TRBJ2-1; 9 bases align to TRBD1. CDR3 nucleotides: TGTGCCAGCAGCTCACCCAGGACAGGGGTAAGCTCCTACAATGAGCAGTTCTTC. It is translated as CASSSPRTGVSSYNEQFF.